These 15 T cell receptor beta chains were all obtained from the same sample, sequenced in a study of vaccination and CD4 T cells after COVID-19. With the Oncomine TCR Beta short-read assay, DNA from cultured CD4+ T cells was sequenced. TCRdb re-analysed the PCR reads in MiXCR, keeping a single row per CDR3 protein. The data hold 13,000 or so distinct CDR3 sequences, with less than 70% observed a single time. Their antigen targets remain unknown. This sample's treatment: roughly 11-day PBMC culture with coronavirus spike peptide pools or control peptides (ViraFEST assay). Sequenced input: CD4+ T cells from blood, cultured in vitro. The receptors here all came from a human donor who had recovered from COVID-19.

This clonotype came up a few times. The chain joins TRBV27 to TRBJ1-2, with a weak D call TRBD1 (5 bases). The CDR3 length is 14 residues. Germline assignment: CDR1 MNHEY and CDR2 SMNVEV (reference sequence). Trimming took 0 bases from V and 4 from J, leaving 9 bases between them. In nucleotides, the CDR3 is TGTGCCAGCAGTTTATCGGGGCAGAGCTATGGCTACACCTTC. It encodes CASSLSGQSYGYTF.

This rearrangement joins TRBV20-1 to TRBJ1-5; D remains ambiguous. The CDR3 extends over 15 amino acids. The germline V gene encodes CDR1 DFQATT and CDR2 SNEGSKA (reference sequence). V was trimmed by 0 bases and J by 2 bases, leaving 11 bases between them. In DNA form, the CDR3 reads TGCAGTGCTAGAGAACCGCGTCCCGGCAATCAGCCCCAGCATTTT. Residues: CSAREPRPGNQPQHF.

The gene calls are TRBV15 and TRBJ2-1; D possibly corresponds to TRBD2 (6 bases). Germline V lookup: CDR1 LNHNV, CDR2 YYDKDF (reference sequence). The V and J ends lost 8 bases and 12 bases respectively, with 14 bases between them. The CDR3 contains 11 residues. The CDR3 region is CATVVRGGQFF. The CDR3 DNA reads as TGTGCCACCGTCGTGAGGGGAGGGCAGTTCTTC.

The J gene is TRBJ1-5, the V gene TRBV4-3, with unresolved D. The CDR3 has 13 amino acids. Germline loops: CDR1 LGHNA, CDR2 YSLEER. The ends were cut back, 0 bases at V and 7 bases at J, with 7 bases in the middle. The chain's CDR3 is CASSQDGEQPQHF. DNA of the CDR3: TGCGCCAGCAGCCAAGATGGGGAACAGCCCCAGCATTTT.

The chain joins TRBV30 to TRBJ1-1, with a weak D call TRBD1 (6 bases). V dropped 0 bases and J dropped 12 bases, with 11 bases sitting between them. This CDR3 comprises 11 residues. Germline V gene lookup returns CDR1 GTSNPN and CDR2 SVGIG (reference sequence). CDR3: CAWSVWGGTFF. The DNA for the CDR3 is TGTGCCTGGAGTGTGTGGGGGGGCACTTTCTTT. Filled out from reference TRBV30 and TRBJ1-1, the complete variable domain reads SQTIHQWPATLVQPVGSPLSLECTVEGTSNPNLYWYRQAAGRGLQLLFYSVGIGQISSEVPQNLSASRPQDRQFILSSKKLLLSDSGFYLCAWSVWGGTFFGQGTRLTVV.

The CDR3 coding sequence is TGTGCCAGCAGTCAAGGCACTAGCGGGCTCACAGATACGCAGTATTTT. Residues: CASSQGTSGLTDTQYF. This chain joins TRBV27 and TRBJ2-3, with 9 bases lining up with TRBD2. The CDR3 has 16 residues. With 5 bases clipped from V and 2 bases from J, the junction kept 8 bases outside the gene matches. From germline, CDR1 is MNHEY and CDR2 SMNVEV (reference sequence).

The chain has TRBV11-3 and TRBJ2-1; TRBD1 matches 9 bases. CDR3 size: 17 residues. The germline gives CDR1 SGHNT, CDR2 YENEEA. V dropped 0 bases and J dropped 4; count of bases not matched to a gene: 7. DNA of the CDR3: TGTGCCAGCAGCTTAGATGGTGTACAGGGGGCATACAATGAGCAGTTCTTC. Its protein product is CASSLDGVQGAYNEQFF.

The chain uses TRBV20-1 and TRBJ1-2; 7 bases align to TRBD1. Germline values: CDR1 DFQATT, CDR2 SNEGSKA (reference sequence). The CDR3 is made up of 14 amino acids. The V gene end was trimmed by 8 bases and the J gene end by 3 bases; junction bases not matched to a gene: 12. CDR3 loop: CSSTPPTGDYGYTF. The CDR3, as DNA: TGCAGTTCAACTCCCCCTACAGGGGACTATGGCTACACCTTC.

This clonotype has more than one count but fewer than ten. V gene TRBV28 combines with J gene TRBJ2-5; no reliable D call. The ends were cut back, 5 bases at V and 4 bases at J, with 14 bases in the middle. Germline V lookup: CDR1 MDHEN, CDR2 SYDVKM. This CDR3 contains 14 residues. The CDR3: CASSNGPSIETQYF. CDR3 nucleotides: TGTGCCAGCAGTAATGGACCCAGCATAGAGACCCAGTACTTC. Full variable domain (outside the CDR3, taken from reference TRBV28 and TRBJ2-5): DVKVTQSSRYLVKRTGEKVFLECVQDMDHENMFWYRQDPGLGLRLIYFSYDVKMKEKGDIPEGYSVSREKKERFSLILESASTNQTSMYLCASSNGPSIETQYFGPGTRLLVL.

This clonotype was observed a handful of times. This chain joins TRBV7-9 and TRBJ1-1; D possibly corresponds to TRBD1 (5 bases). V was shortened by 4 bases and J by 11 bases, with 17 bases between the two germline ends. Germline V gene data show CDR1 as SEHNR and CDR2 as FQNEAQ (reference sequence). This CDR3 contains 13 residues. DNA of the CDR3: TGTGCCAGCAGCTCAATTGGGTCTTACAGGGCTTTCTTT. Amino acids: CASSSIGSYRAFF.

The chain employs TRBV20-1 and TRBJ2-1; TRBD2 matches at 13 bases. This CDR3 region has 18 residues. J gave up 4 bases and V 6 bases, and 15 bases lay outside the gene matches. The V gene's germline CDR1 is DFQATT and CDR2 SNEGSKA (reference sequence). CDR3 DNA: TGCAGTGCGACACTAGCGGGAGGGTCCGCCCGACAATACAATGAGCAGTTCTTC. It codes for CSATLAGGSARQYNEQFF.

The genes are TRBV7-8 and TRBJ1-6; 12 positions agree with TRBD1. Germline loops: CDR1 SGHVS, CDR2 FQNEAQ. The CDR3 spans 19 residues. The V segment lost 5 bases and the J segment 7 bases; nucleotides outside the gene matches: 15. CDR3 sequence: CASSPLGDRGRLINSPLHF. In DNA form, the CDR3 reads TGTGCCAGCAGCCCGCTGGGGGACAGGGGGCGACTGATCAATTCACCCCTCCACTTT.

CDR3 sequence reads: CSAGTGDTEAFF. The DNA of the CDR3 is TGCAGCGCTGGGACAGGCGACACTGAAGCTTTCTTT. The rearrangement links TRBV29-1 to TRBJ1-1; the match to TRBD1 covers 8 bases. The trim removed 7 bases at V and 3 bases at J, leaving 4 bases unmatched. The CDR3 spans 12 residues. Per germline, CDR1 SQVTM and CDR2 ANQGSEA.

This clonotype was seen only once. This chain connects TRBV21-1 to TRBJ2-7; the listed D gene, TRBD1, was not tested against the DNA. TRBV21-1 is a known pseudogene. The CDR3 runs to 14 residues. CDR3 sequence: CAGGDGTAFYEQYF. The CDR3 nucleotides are TGTGCCGGGGGGGACGGGACAGCTTTCTACGAGCAGTACTTC.

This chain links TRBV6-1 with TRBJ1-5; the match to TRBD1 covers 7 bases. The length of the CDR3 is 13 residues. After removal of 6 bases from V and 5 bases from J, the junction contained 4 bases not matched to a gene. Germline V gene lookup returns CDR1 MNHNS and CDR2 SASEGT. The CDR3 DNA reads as TGTGCCAGCAGGGGACAGATCGATCAGCCCCAGCATTTT. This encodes CASRGQIDQPQHF.